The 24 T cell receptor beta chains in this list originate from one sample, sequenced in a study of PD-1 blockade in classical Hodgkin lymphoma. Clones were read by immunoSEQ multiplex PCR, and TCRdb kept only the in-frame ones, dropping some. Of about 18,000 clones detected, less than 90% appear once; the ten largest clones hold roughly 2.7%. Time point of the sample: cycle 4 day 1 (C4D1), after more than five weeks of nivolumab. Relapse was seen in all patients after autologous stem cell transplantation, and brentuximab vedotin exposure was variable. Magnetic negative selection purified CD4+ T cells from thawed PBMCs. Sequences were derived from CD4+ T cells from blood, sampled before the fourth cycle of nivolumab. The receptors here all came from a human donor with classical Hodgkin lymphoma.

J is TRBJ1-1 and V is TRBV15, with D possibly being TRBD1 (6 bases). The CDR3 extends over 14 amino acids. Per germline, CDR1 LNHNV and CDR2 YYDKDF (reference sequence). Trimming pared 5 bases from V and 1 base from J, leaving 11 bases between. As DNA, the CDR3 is TGTGCCACCAGCCGCCGACAGGAGAACACTGAAGCTTTCTTT. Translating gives CATSRRQENTEAFF.

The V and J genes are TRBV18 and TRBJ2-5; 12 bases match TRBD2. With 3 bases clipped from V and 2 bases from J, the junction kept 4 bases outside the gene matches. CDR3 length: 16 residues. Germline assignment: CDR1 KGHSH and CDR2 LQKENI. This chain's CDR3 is CASSPGTSGFQETQYF. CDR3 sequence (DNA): TGTGCCAGCTCACCCGGGACTAGCGGGTTTCAAGAGACCCAGTACTTC.

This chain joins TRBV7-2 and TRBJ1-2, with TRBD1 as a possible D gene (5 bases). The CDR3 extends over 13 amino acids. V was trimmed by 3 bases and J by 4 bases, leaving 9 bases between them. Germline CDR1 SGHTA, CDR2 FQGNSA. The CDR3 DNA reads TGTGCCAGCAGCTTGGGGGTTTCCTATGGCTACACCTTC. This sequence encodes CASSLGVSYGYTF.

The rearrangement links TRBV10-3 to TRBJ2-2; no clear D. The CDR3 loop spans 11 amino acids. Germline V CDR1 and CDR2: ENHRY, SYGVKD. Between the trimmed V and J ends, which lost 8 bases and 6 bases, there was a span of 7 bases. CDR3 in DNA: TGTGCCATCGGATCAGCCGGGGAGCTGTTTTTT. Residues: CAIGSAGELFF.

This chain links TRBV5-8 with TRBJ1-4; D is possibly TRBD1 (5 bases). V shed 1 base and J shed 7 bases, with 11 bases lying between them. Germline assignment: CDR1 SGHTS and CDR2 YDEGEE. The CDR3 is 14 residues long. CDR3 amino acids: CASSLLGQGEKLFF. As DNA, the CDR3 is TGTGCCAGCAGCTTGTTGGGGCAGGGTGAAAAACTGTTTTTT. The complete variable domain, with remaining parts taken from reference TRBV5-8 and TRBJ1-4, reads EAGVTQSPTHLIKTRGQQATLRCSPISGHTSVYWYQQALGLGLQFLLWYDEGEERNRGNFPPRFSGRQFPNYSSELNVNALELEDSALYLCASSLLGQGEKLFFGSGTQLSVL.

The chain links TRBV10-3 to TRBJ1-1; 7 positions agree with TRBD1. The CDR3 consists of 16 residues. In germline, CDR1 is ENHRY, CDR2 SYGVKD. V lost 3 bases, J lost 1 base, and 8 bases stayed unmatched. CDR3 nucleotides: TGTGCCATCAGTGAAGGCCCCGGGACAGCGAACACTGAAGCTTTCTTT. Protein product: CAISEGPGTANTEAFF.

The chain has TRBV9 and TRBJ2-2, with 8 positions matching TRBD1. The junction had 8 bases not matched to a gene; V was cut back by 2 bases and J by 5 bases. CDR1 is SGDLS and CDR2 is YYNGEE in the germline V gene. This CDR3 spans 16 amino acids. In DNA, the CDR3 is TGTGCCAGCAGCGTCGGGGCGGGACAGGATACCGGGGAGCTGTTTTTT. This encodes CASSVGAGQDTGELFF.

DNA for the CDR3: TGTGCCAGCAGCTTGGAGAGGGTTGGGGGCACTGAAGCTTTCTTT. It codes for CASSLERVGGTEAFF. The chain combines TRBV5-8 with TRBJ1-1; D possibly corresponds to TRBD1 (5 bases). CDR1 SGHTS and CDR2 YDEGEE come from the germline V gene. The ends were cut back, 0 bases at V and 4 bases at J, with 13 bases in the middle. This CDR3 contains 15 residues. Supplemented by reference TRBV5-8 and TRBJ1-1, the full variable domain reads EAGVTQSPTHLIKTRGQQATLRCSPISGHTSVYWYQQALGLGLQFLLWYDEGEERNRGNFPPRFSGRQFPNYSSELNVNALELEDSALYLCASSLERVGGTEAFFGQGTRLTVV.

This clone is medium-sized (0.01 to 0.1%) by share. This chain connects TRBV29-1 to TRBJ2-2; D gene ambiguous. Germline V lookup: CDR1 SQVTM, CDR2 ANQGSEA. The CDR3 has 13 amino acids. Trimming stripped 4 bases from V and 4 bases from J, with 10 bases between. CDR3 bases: TGCAGCGTTGGGAATATGGGCACCGGGGAGCTGTTTTTT. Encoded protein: CSVGNMGTGELFF.

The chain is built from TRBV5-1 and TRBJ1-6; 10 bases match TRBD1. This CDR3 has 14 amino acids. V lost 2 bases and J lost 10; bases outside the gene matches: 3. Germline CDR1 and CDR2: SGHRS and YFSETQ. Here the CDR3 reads CASSLGQGESPLHF. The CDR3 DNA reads TGCGCCAGCAGCTTAGGACAGGGGGAATCACCCCTCCACTTT.

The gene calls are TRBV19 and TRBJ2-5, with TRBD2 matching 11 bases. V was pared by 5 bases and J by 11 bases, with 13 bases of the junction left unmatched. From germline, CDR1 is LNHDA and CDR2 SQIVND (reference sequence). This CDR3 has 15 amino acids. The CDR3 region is CASSRGLAGSSLQYF. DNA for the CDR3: TGTGCCAGTAGTCGAGGACTAGCGGGCTCTAGTTTACAGTACTTC.

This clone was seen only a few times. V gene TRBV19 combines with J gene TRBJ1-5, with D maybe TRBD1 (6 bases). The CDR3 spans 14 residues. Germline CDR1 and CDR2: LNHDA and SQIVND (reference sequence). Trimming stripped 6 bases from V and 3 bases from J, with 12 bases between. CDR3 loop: CASRLRQVNQPQHF. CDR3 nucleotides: TGTGCCAGTAGGCTTCGACAGGTCAATCAGCCCCAGCATTTT. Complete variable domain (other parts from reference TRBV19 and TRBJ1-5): DGGITQSPKYLFRKEGQNVTLSCEQNLNHDAMYWYRQDPGQGLRLIYYSQIVNDFQKGDIAEGYSVSREKKESFPLTVTSAQKNPTAFYLCASRLRQVNQPQHFGDGTRLSIL.

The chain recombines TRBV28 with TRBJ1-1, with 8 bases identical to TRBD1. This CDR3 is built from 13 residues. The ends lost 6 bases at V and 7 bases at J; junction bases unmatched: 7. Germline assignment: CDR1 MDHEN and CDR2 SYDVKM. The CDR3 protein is CASRQGAFSEAFF. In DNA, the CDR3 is TGTGCCAGCAGGCAGGGGGCTTTCAGTGAAGCTTTCTTT.

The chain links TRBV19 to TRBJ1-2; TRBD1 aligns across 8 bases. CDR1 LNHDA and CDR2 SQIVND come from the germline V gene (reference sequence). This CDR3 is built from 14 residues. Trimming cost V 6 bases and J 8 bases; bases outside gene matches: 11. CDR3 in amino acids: CASRNPDRVNGYTF. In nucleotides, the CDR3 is TGTGCCAGTAGGAACCCGGACAGGGTTAACGGCTACACCTTC.

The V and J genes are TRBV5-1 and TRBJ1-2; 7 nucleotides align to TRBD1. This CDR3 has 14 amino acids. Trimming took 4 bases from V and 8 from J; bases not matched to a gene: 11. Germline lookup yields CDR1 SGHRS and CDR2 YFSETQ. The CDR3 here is CASSPGTEVLGYTF. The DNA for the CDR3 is TGCGCCAGCAGCCCAGGGACAGAGGTTTTGGGCTACACCTTC.

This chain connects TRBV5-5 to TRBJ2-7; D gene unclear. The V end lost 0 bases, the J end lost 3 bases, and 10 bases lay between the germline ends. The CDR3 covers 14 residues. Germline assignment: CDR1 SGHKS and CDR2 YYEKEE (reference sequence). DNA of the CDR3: TGTGCCAGCAGCTTGGAAACCGGCGTCTACGAGCAGTACTTC. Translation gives CASSLETGVYEQYF.

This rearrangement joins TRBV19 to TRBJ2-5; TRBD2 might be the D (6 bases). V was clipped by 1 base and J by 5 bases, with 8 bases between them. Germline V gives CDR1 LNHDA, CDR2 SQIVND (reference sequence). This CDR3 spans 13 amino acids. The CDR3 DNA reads TGTGCCAGTAGTATAGCTGCGGGGGAGACCCAGTACTTC. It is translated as CASSIAAGETQYF.

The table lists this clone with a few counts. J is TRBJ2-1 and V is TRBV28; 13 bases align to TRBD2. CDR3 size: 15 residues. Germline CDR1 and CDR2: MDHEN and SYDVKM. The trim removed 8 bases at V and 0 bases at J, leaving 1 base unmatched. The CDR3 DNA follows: TGTGCCAGCGGGACTAGCGGGACCTCCTACAATGAGCAGTTCTTC. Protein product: CASGTSGTSYNEQFF.

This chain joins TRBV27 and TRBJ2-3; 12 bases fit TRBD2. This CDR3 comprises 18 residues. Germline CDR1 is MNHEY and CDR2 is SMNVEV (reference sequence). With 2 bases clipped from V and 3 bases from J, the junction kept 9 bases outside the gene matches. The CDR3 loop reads CASSLALAGGPGTDTQYF. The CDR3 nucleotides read TGTGCCAGCAGTTTAGCTCTAGCGGGAGGGCCTGGGACAGATACGCAGTATTTT.

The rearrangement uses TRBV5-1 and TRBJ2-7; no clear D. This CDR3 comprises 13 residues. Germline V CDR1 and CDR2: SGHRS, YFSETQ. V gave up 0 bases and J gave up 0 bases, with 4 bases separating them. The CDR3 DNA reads TGCGCCAGCAGCTTGGCAGGCTCCTACGAGCAGTACTTC. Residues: CASSLAGSYEQYF.

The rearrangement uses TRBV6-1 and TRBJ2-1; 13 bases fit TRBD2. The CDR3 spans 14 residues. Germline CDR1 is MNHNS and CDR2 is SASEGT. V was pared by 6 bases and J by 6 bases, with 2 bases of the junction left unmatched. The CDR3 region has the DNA TGTGCCAGCAGGACTAGCGGGAGGTTCAATGAGCAGTTCTTC. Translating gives CASRTSGRFNEQFF.

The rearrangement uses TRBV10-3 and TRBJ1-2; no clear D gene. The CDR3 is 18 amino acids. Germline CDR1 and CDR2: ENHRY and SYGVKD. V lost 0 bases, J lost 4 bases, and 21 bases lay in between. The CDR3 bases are TGTGCCATCAGTGAGTCCGGAGACGGTTTGAGTGGTCTCTATGGCTACACCTTC. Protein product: CAISESGDGLSGLYGYTF.

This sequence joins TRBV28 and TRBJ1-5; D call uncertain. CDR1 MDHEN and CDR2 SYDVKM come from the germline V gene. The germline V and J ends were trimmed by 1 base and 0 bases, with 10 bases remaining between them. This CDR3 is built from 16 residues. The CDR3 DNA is TGTGCCAGCAGTTTATACTCTGGTTATAGCAATCAGCCCCAGCATTTT. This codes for CASSLYSGYSNQPQHF.

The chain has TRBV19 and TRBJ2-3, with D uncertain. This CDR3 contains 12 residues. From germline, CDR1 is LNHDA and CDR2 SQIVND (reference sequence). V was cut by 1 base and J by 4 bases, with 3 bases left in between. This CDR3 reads CASSIVADTQYF. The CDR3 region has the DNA TGTGCCAGTAGTATAGTCGCAGATACGCAGTATTTT.